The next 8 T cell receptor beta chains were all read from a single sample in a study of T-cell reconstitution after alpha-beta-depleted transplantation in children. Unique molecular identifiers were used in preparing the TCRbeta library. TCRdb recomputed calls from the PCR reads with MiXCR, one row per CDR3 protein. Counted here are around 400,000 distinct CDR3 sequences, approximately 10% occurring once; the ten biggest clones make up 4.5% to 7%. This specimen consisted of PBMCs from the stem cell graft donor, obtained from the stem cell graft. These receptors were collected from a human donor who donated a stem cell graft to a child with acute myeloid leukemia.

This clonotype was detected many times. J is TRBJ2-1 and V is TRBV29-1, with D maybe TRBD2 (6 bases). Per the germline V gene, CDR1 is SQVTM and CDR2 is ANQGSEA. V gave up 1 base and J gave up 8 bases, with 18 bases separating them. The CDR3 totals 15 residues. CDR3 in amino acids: CSVEVAERRVDEQFF. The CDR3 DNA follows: TGCAGCGTTGAAGTTGCCGAACGGAGGGTAGATGAGCAGTTCTTC.

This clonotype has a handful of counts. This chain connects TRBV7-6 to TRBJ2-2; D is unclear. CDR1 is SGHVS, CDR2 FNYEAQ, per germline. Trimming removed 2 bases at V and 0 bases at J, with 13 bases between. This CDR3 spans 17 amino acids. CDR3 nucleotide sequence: TGTGCCAGCAGCTTATACGCATCCACTGCGAACACCGGGGAGCTGTTTTTT. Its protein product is CASSLYASTANTGELFF.

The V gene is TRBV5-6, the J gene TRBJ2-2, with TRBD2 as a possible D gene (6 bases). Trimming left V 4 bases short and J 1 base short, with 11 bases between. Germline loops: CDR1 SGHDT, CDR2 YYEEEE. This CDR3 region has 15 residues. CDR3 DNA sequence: TGTGCCAGCAGCCCCCCGGAGGGGAACACCGGGGAGCTGTTTTTT. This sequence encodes CASSPPEGNTGELFF.

The CDR3 region has the DNA TGTGCCAGCAGTGACAAAGGTGGGCAGTTCTTC. Its protein product is CASSDKGGQFF. V gene TRBV25-1 combines with J gene TRBJ2-1; unclear D gene. Germline values: CDR1 MGHDK, CDR2 SYGVNS. The ends were cut back, 3 bases at V and 12 bases at J, with 9 bases in the middle. CDR3 size: 11 residues.

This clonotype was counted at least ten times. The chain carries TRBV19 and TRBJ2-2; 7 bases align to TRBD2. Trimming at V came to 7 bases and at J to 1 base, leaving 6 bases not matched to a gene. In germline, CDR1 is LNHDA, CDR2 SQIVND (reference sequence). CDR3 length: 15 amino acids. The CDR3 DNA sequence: TGTGCCAGTAATCCCCGGGGGGAGAACACCGGGGAGCTGTTTTTT. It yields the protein CASNPRGENTGELFF.

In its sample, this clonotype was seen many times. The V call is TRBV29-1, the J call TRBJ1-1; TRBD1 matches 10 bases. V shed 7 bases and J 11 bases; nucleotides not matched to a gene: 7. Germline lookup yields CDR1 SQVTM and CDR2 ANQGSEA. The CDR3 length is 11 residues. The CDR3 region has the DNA TGCAGCGCGTGGGACAGGGGTAACGCTTTCTTT. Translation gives CSAWDRGNAFF.

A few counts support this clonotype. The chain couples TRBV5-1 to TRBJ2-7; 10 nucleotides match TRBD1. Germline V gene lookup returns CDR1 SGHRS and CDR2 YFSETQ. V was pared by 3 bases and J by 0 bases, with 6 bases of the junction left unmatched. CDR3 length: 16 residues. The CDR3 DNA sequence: TGCGCCAGCAGCTCGGGGGACAGGGGAATCTCCTACGAGCAGTACTTC. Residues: CASSSGDRGISYEQYF.

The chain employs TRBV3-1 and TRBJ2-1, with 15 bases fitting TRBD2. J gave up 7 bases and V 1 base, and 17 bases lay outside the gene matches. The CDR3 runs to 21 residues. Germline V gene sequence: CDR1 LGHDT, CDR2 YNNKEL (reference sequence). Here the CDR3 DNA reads TGTGCCAGCAGCCAAGGATGGACTAGCGGGGGGGCGGAACCAGGGTGGAATGAGCAGTTCTTC. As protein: CASSQGWTSGGAEPGWNEQFF.